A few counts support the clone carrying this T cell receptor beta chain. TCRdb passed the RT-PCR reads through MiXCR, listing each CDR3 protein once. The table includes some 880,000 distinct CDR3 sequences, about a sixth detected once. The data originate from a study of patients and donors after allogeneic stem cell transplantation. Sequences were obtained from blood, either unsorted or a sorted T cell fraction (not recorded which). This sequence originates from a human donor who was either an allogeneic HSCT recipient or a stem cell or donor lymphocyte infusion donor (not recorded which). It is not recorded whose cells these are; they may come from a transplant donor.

The CDR3 spells CASSQYTGGNTEAFF. CDR3 DNA: TGTGCCAGCTCTCAGTACACAGGGGGCAACACTGAAGCTTTCTTT. V gene TRBV18 combines with J gene TRBJ1-1, with TRBD1 matching 9 bases. This CDR3 has 15 amino acids. Germline CDR1 is KGHSH and CDR2 is LQKENI. J was trimmed by 2 bases and V by 6 bases; bases with no gene match: 7.